A single TCR beta chain is shown here with its context. The antigen remains undetermined. This entry comes from a study of T-cell memory formation after mild COVID-19. As for the study in general: Largely, the TCR clusters proved donor specific. Findings of the study overall: Clones shrinking between day 15 and 85 showed a balanced CD4/CD8 split, and those that grew later tilted toward CD4+. Shrinking CD4+ clones were chiefly CM and EM; CD8+ ones were chiefly EMRA.

Trimming removed 3 bases from V and 1 base from J; junction bases left unmatched: 8. The CDR3 runs to 16 residues. Looked up from germline, CDR1 is MGHRA and CDR2 is YSYEKL. TCR alpha and TCR beta cDNA libraries carrying sample barcodes and UMIs came from 5'RACE with constant-segment primers. Via MiXCR, TCRdb re-called the 5' RACE reads, giving one row per CDR3 protein. Of 300,000 to 400,000 distinct CDR3 sequences in the sample, 13% to 15% were seen once. The sample consisted of PBMCs or a T cell subset sorted from them (not recorded which). The genes are TRBV4-1 and TRBJ2-7; 8 bases are a match to TRBD1. The TCR originated in a man between 18 and 29 years old who had mild COVID-19 (a few samples of this study predate the infection). Cell type and time point are not known. Here the CDR3 DNA reads TGCGCCAGCAGCCACCCTGGACAGGGCTTATCCTACGAGCAGTACTTC. The encoded protein is CASSHPGQGLSYEQYF.